The 2 T cell receptor beta chains listed next were all sequenced from one sample in a study of early T cells in non-severe SARS-CoV-2 infection. TCRdb analysed the 5' RACE reads with MiXCR anew, one entry per CDR3 protein. This table has tens of thousands of distinct CDR3 sequences, 15% appearing once. The sample was whole blood. The receptor source for this set is an adult who was a healthcare worker with PCR-confirmed SARS-CoV-2 infection or an uninfected control (not recorded which).

This clonotype has just a few counts. This chain links TRBV7-8 with TRBJ2-1, with D uncertain. Germline lookup yields CDR1 SGHVS and CDR2 FQNEAQ. Between the trimmed V and J ends, which lost 1 base and 7 bases, there was a span of 14 bases. The CDR3 loop spans 15 amino acids. DNA for the CDR3: TGTGCCAGCAGCTTAGATTGGGCGGCGCCTAATGAGCAGTTCTTC. Its protein is CASSLDWAAPNEQFF.

This clonotype appeared a few times. CDR3 DNA sequence: TGTGCCAGCAGCCTGGGACAGAACTACGAGCAGTACTTC. As protein: CASSLGQNYEQYF. The chain joins TRBV3-1 to TRBJ2-7; 7 bases fit TRBD1. This CDR3 is built from 13 residues. V shed 4 bases, J shed 3 bases, and the junction held 3 bases outside the gene matches. Per germline, CDR1 LGHDT and CDR2 YNNKEL (reference sequence).